This T cell receptor (beta chain) originates from a study of blood T cell repertoires in COVID-19. CDR1 and CDR2 (germline): SGHDT, YYEEEE. The CDR3 spans 16 residues. Trimming shortened V by 0 bases and J by 0 bases, and 12 bases separated the two germline ends. This clone occurred a few times. This table comes from immunoSEQ multiplex PCR, and its TCRdb copy is limited to in-frame clones, with some not included. Of 60,000 to 90,000 clones listed, roughly nine tenths are singletons. This sequence was found in a woman of 80 years or more with active or convalescent COVID-19. The chain has TRBV5-6 and TRBJ2-5; the D gene is possibly TRBD2 (5 bases). Material for sequencing was peripheral blood. The CDR3 sequence: CASSLGGIAHQETQYF. DNA for the CDR3: TGTGCCAGCAGCTTGGGAGGGATAGCACACCAAGAGACCCAGTACTTC. Combining the CDR3 with reference TRBV5-6 and TRBJ2-5 gives the whole variable domain DAGVTQSPTHLIKTRGQQVTLRCSPKSGHDTVSWYQQALGQGPQFIFQYYEEEERQRGNFPDRFSGHQFPNYSSELNVNALLLGDSALYLCASSLGGIAHQETQYFGPGTRLLVL.